The sequence of this T cell receptor (beta chain) was determined in a study of control samples from healthy donors and cancer patients. Profiled with immunoSEQ multiplex PCR; TCRdb holds only in-frame clones, not every one. Seen here are approximately 84,000 clones, more than 75% observed once, and the top ten hold about 9.2%. Trimming took off 5 bases at V and 4 bases at J, with 10 bases between the two ends. The CDR3 sequence is 13 residues long. The sequenced material came from blood. The chain recombines TRBV12-3 or TRBV12-4 with TRBJ2-3, with D perhaps matching TRBD1 (6 bases). The TCR originated in a woman in her sixties in good health. The CDR3 nucleotides are TGTGCCAGCAGTCCACAGGGCGCAGATACGCAGTATTTT. Protein sequence: CASSPQGADTQYF.